Below, 4 T cell receptor beta chains from the same sample are listed, as sequenced in a study of cytomegalovirus exposure and HLA in healthy donors. PCR employed 60 Vbeta and 13 Jbeta primers. Some clones are missing from TCRdb's copy, which holds only in-frame ones; the method was immunoSEQ multiplex PCR. The data contain 100,000 or so clones, roughly 73% of them singletons. The material sequenced was PBMCs. Source of these receptors: a middle-aged man in good health and CMV-seronegative.

The CDR3 here is CASSSWLGGTEAFF. The DNA for the CDR3 is TGTGCCAGCAGCTCCTGGCTGGGGGGCACTGAAGCTTTCTTT. The J gene is TRBJ1-1, the V gene TRBV13; a weak D match, TRBD1 (5 bases). V was shortened by 4 bases and J by 4 bases, with 13 bases between the two germline ends. The CDR3 totals 14 residues. Germline CDR1 PRHDT, CDR2 FYEKMQ (reference sequence).

The chain joins TRBV5-6 to TRBJ1-2, with D maybe TRBD1 (6 bases). The V gene lost 3 bases and the J gene lost 4 bases, with 19 bases spanning the gap. This CDR3 comprises 16 residues. Germline CDR1 is SGHDT and CDR2 is YYEEEE. The CDR3 sequence: CASSSETGLFIYGYTF. CDR3 DNA sequence: TGTGCCAGCAGCTCCGAGACAGGCCTTTTTATCTATGGCTACACCTTC.

The chain links TRBV5-1 to TRBJ1-6, with TRBD1 matching 7 bases. Germline CDR1 is SGHRS and CDR2 is YFSETQ. The J segment lost 9 bases and the V segment lost 4 bases, leaving 13 bases of the junction unmatched. CDR3 size: 16 residues. Written as DNA, the CDR3 is TGCGCCAGCAGCCTGAGGGCAAGGGGGCGCGTTTCACCCCTCCACTTT. It yields the protein CASSLRARGRVSPLHF.

This chain uses TRBV7-6 with TRBJ1-2; 7 bases match TRBD1. The CDR3 is 13 amino acids. The V gene end was trimmed by 1 base and the J gene end by 10 bases; junction bases not matched to a gene: 6. The germline gives CDR1 SGHVS, CDR2 FNYEAQ. The chain's CDR3 is CASSLGDRDSYTF. The DNA of the CDR3 is TGTGCCAGCAGCTTAGGAGACAGGGATTCCTACACCTTC.